This TCR beta chain was obtained from a study of T cell responses to AZD1222 COVID-19 vaccine. Sequencing used immunoSEQ multiplex PCR; TCRdb keeps in-frame clones, though not all of them. The listing records over 140,000 clones. The TCR originated in an adult in good health. Source material: peripheral blood.

The CDR3 DNA reads TGTGCCAGCAGCCAGGATACCGGGACAGGGAATGAAAAACTGTTTTTT. Encoded protein: CASSQDTGTGNEKLFF. The rearrangement joins TRBV3-1 (or the pseudogene TRBV3-2) to TRBJ1-4; 9 bases line up with TRBD1. Germline CDR1 is LGHDT and CDR2 is YNNKEL (reference sequence). V shed 3 bases and J 5 bases; nucleotides not matched to a gene: 7. This CDR3 spans 16 amino acids.